One and the same sample provided the 28 T cell receptor beta chains below, sequenced in a study of beta chain features in type 1 diabetes. Points from the study as a whole: TCRB CDR3s from Type 1 diabetes patients were moderately but significantly shorter in all four CD4+ subsets.

Of the isolated RNA, all was reverse transcribed, and so the sequenced material was expressed TCRB transcripts. The assay was immunoSEQ multiplex PCR, and TCRdb's table has in-frame clones only and misses some. This sample has under 300,000 clones, with approximately 16% found just once. No antigen is known for these receptors. The sequencing input was naive CD4+ T cells from blood. These receptors were collected from a man aged 25 to 45 with type 1 diabetes.

This clone showed up many times. The chain employs TRBV29-1 and TRBJ2-5, with D unclear. The CDR3 totals 14 residues. The V gene lost 4 bases and the J gene lost 3 bases, with 15 bases spanning the gap. CDR1 and CDR2 from the germline V gene are SQVTM and ANQGSEA. The CDR3 bases are TGCAGCGTTGTGAGGCCCCAGACCAAAGAGACCCAGTACTTC. Translation: CSVVRPQTKETQYF.

This clone showed up just a few times. The chain is built from TRBV7-9 and TRBJ2-3, with D unclear. The CDR3 runs to 16 residues. V was trimmed by 2 bases and J by 4 bases, leaving 16 bases between them. Germline-derived CDR1 and CDR2 are SEHNR and FQNEAQ (reference sequence). The CDR3 loop reads CASSLMDGPSADTQYF. The DNA of the CDR3 is TGTGCCAGCAGCTTAATGGACGGCCCCTCCGCAGATACGCAGTATTTT.

The sample holds a few counts of this clone. The gene calls are TRBV20-1 and TRBJ1-2, with D perhaps TRBD1 (5 bases). Germline CDR1 DFQATT, CDR2 SNEGSKA (reference sequence). Deletions cut 2 bases from V and 8 bases from J, with 6 bases between. This CDR3 contains 10 residues. The CDR3 coding sequence is TGCAGTGCTAGACAGGGCGGCTACACCTTC. This encodes CSARQGGYTF.

This chain joins TRBV9 and TRBJ2-7; 7 bases are shared with TRBD1. Germline CDR1 reads SGDLS; CDR2 reads YYNGEE. The CDR3 has 14 residues. V lost 3 bases and J lost 5; bases outside the gene matches: 8. CDR3 sequence: CASSGSHRGDEQYF. The CDR3 nucleotides read TGTGCCAGCAGCGGGTCCCACAGGGGCGACGAGCAGTACTTC. The full variable domain, in which reference TRBV9 and TRBJ2-7 provide the parts outside the CDR3, is DSGVTQTPKHLITATGQRVTLRCSPRSGDLSVYWYQQSLDQGLQFLIQYYNGEERAKGNILERFSAQQFPDLHSELNLSSLELGDSALYFCASSGSHRGDEQYFGPGTRLTVT.

This clone was seen only a few times. The rearrangement joins TRBV5-4 to TRBJ2-5; 8 bases match TRBD1. The V gene's germline CDR1 is SGHNT and CDR2 YYREEE (reference sequence). The junction had 7 bases not matched to a gene; V was cut back by 1 base and J by 5 bases. CDR3 length: 15 residues. The CDR3 DNA reads TGTGCCAGCAGCTTGAAGGCAGGGGGCTTGGAGACCCAGTACTTC. It encodes CASSLKAGGLETQYF.

The V call is TRBV19, the J call TRBJ1-1; no definite D call. Trimming shortened V by 9 bases and J by 0 bases, and 11 bases separated the two germline ends. The CDR3 extends over 13 amino acids. Germline V gene sequence: CDR1 LNHDA, CDR2 SQIVND (reference sequence). Here the CDR3 reads CASTRGVNTEAFF. The CDR3 DNA is TGTGCCAGCACCCGTGGGGTGAACACTGAAGCTTTCTTT.

The sample holds a few counts of this clone. The same CDR3 also results from other DNA sequences found in this sample. The chain uses TRBV27 and TRBJ2-7; D is uncertain. V was trimmed by 8 bases and J by 2 bases, leaving 4 bases between them. The CDR3 spans 10 residues. Looked up from germline, CDR1 is MNHEY and CDR2 is SMNVEV (reference sequence). The CDR3 DNA sequence: TGTGCCAGCGGCACCTACGAGCAGTACTTC. Translation: CASGTYEQYF.

CDR3 region: CAIRDGRAGETQYF. CDR3 DNA: TGTGCCATCAGGGACGGGAGGGCCGGAGAGACCCAGTACTTC. This chain connects TRBV10-3 to TRBJ2-5, with 8 bases fitting TRBD2. The V segment lost 6 bases and the J segment 4 bases; nucleotides outside the gene matches: 7. The length of the CDR3 is 14 residues. Germline values: CDR1 ENHRY, CDR2 SYGVKD.

This clone was picked up a small number of times. The chain couples TRBV29-1 to TRBJ2-3; tentatively, D is TRBD1 (6 bases). The length of the CDR3 is 13 residues. V was cut by 4 bases and J by 4 bases, with 12 bases left in between. CDR1 SQVTM and CDR2 ANQGSEA come from the germline V gene. CDR3 nucleotide sequence: TGCAGCGTTGCAACAGGGAACGCAGATACGCAGTATTTT. Protein sequence: CSVATGNADTQYF.

The V gene is TRBV28, the J gene TRBJ2-6; D is uncertain. The V end was cut by 3 bases, the J end by 5 bases, with 2 bases between. The germline V gene has CDR1 MDHEN and CDR2 SYDVKM. The CDR3 spans 12 residues. CDR3 sequence reads: CASSLWANVLTF. CDR3 nucleotide sequence: TGTGCCAGCAGTTTGTGGGCCAACGTCCTGACTTTC. Combining the CDR3 with reference TRBV28 and TRBJ2-6 gives the whole variable domain DVKVTQSSRYLVKRTGEKVFLECVQDMDHENMFWYRQDPGLGLRLIYFSYDVKMKEKGDIPEGYSVSREKKERFSLILESASTNQTSMYLCASSLWANVLTFGAGSRLTVL.

The chain combines TRBV28 with TRBJ2-7, with 7 bases aligning to TRBD1. Germline CDR1 and CDR2: MDHEN and SYDVKM. J gave up 2 bases and V 7 bases, and 8 bases lay outside the gene matches. CDR3 length: 14 residues. CDR3 sequence reads: CASIGQDPTYEQYF. CDR3 in DNA: TGTGCCAGCATCGGACAGGACCCGACCTACGAGCAGTACTTC.

The V gene is TRBV29-1, the J gene TRBJ2-6; D remains unclear. The CDR3 sequence is 13 residues long. Between the trimmed V and J ends, which lost 5 bases and 2 bases, there was a span of 7 bases. In germline, CDR1 is SQVTM, CDR2 ANQGSEA. Here the CDR3 DNA reads TGCAGCGTTTCGGACCCTGGGGCCAACGTCCTGACTTTC. Amino acid sequence: CSVSDPGANVLTF.

This clone came up a few times. This rearrangement joins TRBV7-2 to TRBJ2-1; D gene ambiguous. CDR3 length: 11 residues. The V gene's germline CDR1 is SGHTA and CDR2 FQGNSA. Between the trimmed V and J ends, which lost 4 bases and 7 bases, there was a span of 5 bases. The CDR3 DNA sequence: TGTGCCAGCAGCTCGACTAATGAGCAGTTCTTC. It yields the protein CASSSTNEQFF.

This clone has just a few counts. This sequence joins TRBV15 and TRBJ2-2, with unresolved D. Trimming stripped 0 bases from V and 9 bases from J, with 11 bases between. This CDR3 region has 14 residues. Germline V gene data show CDR1 as LNHNV and CDR2 as YYDKDF (reference sequence). The DNA of the CDR3 is TGTGCCACCAGCAGAGACCCCGCCGGCCGGGAGCTGTTTTTT. This translates into CATSRDPAGRELFF.

V gene TRBV20-1 combines with J gene TRBJ2-5, with D uncertain. The CDR3 contains 11 residues. Trimming pared 2 bases from V and 7 bases from J, leaving 8 bases between. The germline V gene has CDR1 DFQATT and CDR2 SNEGSKA (reference sequence). CDR3: CSARPSGTQYF. In DNA form, the CDR3 reads TGCAGTGCTAGACCCTCAGGGACCCAGTACTTC.

This rearrangement joins TRBV5-1 to TRBJ2-7, with D maybe TRBD2 (6 bases). The CDR3 sequence is 14 residues long. Germline CDR1 SGHRS, CDR2 YFSETQ. Trimming stripped 0 bases from V and 5 bases from J, with 12 bases between. CDR3 protein: CASSLVQGGHEQYF. The CDR3 coding sequence is TGCGCCAGCAGCTTGGTTCAGGGAGGCCACGAGCAGTACTTC.

This chain links TRBV9 with TRBJ1-1; maybe TRBD1 (6 bases). The V gene lost 0 bases and the J gene lost 1 base, with 7 bases spanning the gap. The germline gives CDR1 SGDLS, CDR2 YYNGEE. The CDR3 spans 14 residues. This CDR3 is CASSVVGQNTEAFF. The DNA of the CDR3 is TGTGCCAGCAGCGTAGTGGGACAGAACACTGAAGCTTTCTTT.

This clone was recorded a few times. The gene calls are TRBV29-1 and TRBJ2-5; TRBD2 is a possible D gene (5 bases). V was pared by 5 bases and J by 7 bases, with 17 bases between. In germline, CDR1 is SQVTM, CDR2 ANQGSEA. The CDR3 is 13 residues long. The CDR3 nucleotides read TGCAGCGTTATTTTGACGCATCGGGGGACCCAGTACTTC. The encoded protein is CSVILTHRGTQYF.

The chain has TRBV7-8 and TRBJ1-5, with 7 bases fitting TRBD1. Germline trimming cut 5 bases from V and 4 bases from J; bases unmatched to any gene: 5. The CDR3 sequence is 14 residues long. Germline CDR1 reads SGHVS; CDR2 reads FQNEAQ. The DNA for the CDR3 is TGTGCCAGCAGCCAGGACAGGATGAATCAGCCCCAGCATTTT. Translating it yields CASSQDRMNQPQHF.

The rearrangement joins TRBV5-1 to TRBJ1-3; D is unclear. Germline lookup yields CDR1 SGHRS and CDR2 YFSETQ. The CDR3 length is 15 residues. Trimming took off 0 bases at V and 0 bases at J, with 7 bases between the two ends. Written as DNA, the CDR3 is TGCGCCAGCAGCTTGGATCCCAACTCTGGAAACACCATATATTTT. Amino acid sequence: CASSLDPNSGNTIYF.

Only a few counts were recorded for this clone. The genes are TRBV7-9 and TRBJ2-5; D may correspond to TRBD1 or TRBD2 (5 bases each). Trimming left V 5 bases short and J 3 bases short, with 19 bases between. The germline V gene has CDR1 SEHNR and CDR2 FQNEAQ (reference sequence). CDR3 length: 16 residues. In nucleotides, the CDR3 is TGTGCCAGCAGCCTCGGAGCGGCTGGGGGTAAAGAGACCCAGTACTTC. Translating gives CASSLGAAGGKETQYF. Full variable domain (outside the CDR3, taken from reference TRBV7-9 and TRBJ2-5): DTGVSQNPRHKITKRGQNVTFRCDPISEHNRLYWYRQTLGQGPEFLTYFQNEAQLEKSRLLSDRFSAERPKGSFSTLEIQRTEQGDSAMYLCASSLGAAGGKETQYFGPGTRLLVL.

This clone was seen a handful of times. This chain links TRBV5-4 with TRBJ2-2, with 9 positions matching TRBD2. Germline V CDR1 and CDR2: SGHNT, YYREEE (reference sequence). The CDR3 contains 15 residues. Trimming took 1 base from V and 5 from J; bases not matched to a gene: 3. The CDR3 spells CASSLSLAGTGELFF. CDR3 coding DNA: TGTGCCAGCAGCTTGAGCCTAGCGGGAACCGGGGAGCTGTTTTTT.

This clone was seen only a few times. This chain links TRBV5-6 with TRBJ2-4; 7 bases align to TRBD2. CDR1 and CDR2 from the germline V gene are SGHDT and YYEEEE. V lost 2 bases and J lost 7; bases outside the gene matches: 3. The CDR3 has 13 amino acids. DNA for the CDR3: TGTGCCAGCAGCTTCCCACTAGCGAACATTCAGTACTTC. As protein: CASSFPLANIQYF.

The chain recombines TRBV4-1 with TRBJ2-1, with 15 bases aligning to TRBD2. With V trimmed by 5 bases and J by 6 bases, 5 bases remained unmatched. CDR3 length: 16 residues. CDR1 and CDR2 (germline): MGHRA, YSYEKL. The CDR3 DNA sequence: TGCGCCAGCAGCAGGACTAGCGGGAGGGAGACCAATGAGCAGTTCTTC. Encoded protein: CASSRTSGRETNEQFF.

The V call is TRBV5-1, the J call TRBJ1-2; D not resolved. Germline values: CDR1 SGHRS, CDR2 YFSETQ. V lost 0 bases, J lost 3 bases, and 6 bases lay in between. The CDR3 is 13 residues long. The CDR3 reads CASSLERDYGYTF. The DNA of the CDR3 is TGCGCCAGCAGCTTGGAACGAGACTATGGCTACACCTTC. Full variable domain (remainder filled in from reference TRBV5-1 and TRBJ1-2): KAGVTQTPRYLIKTRGQQVTLSCSPISGHRSVSWYQQTPGQGLQFLFEYFSETQRNKGNFPGRFSGRQFSNSRSEMNVSTLELGDSALYLCASSLERDYGYTFGSGTRLTVV.

This clone occurred a few times. The rearrangement uses TRBV9 and TRBJ2-7, with unresolved D. The CDR3 extends over 16 amino acids. Germline CDR1 reads SGDLS; CDR2 reads YYNGEE. Trimming took off 0 bases at V and 5 bases at J, with 18 bases between the two ends. CDR3 bases: TGTGCCAGCAGCGTAGGTATAGGGCAGGCAATAGACGAGCAGTACTTC. This codes for CASSVGIGQAIDEQYF.

This chain joins TRBV9 and TRBJ2-7, with D perhaps TRBD1 (6 bases). Germline V gene data show CDR1 as SGDLS and CDR2 as YYNGEE. Trimming left V 3 bases short and J 2 bases short, with 9 bases between. The CDR3 consists of 13 residues. The CDR3 is CASSARDTYEQYF. CDR3 bases: TGTGCCAGCAGCGCACGGGACACCTACGAGCAGTACTTC.

This clone has only a few counts. The rearrangement links TRBV30 to TRBJ2-7; D remains unclear. Looked up from germline, CDR1 is GTSNPN and CDR2 is SVGIG (reference sequence). V lost 3 bases and J lost 3, with 6 bases in between. The CDR3 totals 11 residues. CDR3 coding DNA: TGTGCCTGGAGCCAGGACTACGAGCAGTACTTC. It specifies CAWSQDYEQYF. Full variable domain (missing parts from reference TRBV30 and TRBJ2-7): SQTIHQWPATLVQPVGSPLSLECTVEGTSNPNLYWYRQAAGRGLQLLFYSVGIGQISSEVPQNLSASRPQDRQFILSSKKLLLSDSGFYLCAWSQDYEQYFGPGTRLTVT.